This record concerns one TCR beta chain sequence. Its matching antigen is unknown. The data belong to a study of cytomegalovirus exposure and HLA in healthy donors. Study in general: A subsequent analysis stated that the approximately 120 validation repertoires were run on the same platform as the roughly 670 first-cohort repertoires. Study-wide results and caveats: CMV antigen specificity of a few CMV-associated chains was confirmed in vitro. Most observed TCR sequences were rare, whereas some public TCRs were detected in many donors. The classifier reportedly diagnosed cytomegalovirus status with high specificity and sensitivity.

Generated by immunoSEQ multiplex PCR, the TCRdb table keeps only in-frame clones and is missing some. The data show more than 140,000 clones, with about 88% seen just once and more than 2.5% held by the top ten. Sequences were obtained from PBMCs. This sequence originates from a woman in her late teens or twenties in good health and CMV-seropositive.

CDR3 sequence: CASTREGNEQFF. CDR3 in DNA: TGTGCCAGCACGCGGGAGGGGAATGAGCAGTTCTTC. The chain uses TRBV6-6 and TRBJ2-1; TRBD2 agrees at 9 bases. Germline V gene data show CDR1 as MNHNY and CDR2 as SVGAGI (reference sequence). J was trimmed by 7 bases and V by 7 bases; bases with no gene match: 2. The CDR3 contains 12 residues.